This entry lists 7 T cell receptor beta chains sequenced from one sample in a study of beta chain features in type 1 diabetes. Study-wide points: When Type 1 diabetes patients were examined, their TCRB CDR3s proved moderately but significantly shorter in all four CD4+ subsets.

The sequenced template was cDNA made from the entire isolated RNA. TCRdb's table, derived via immunoSEQ multiplex PCR, lists solely in-frame clones and lacks some. Of around 250,000 clones in the sample, roughly 24% were seen once. For these receptors, no antigen is known. Material for sequencing was naive CD4+ T cells from blood. The receptor set was obtained from a woman between 25 and 40 years old with type 1 diabetes.

The J gene is TRBJ2-7, the V gene TRBV11-2; the D is unclear. This CDR3 spans 14 amino acids. CDR1 SGHAT and CDR2 FQNNGV come from the germline V gene. With 1 base removed from V and 2 bases from J, the gap between germline ends came to 9 bases. The CDR3 nucleotides read TGTGCCAGCAGCTTAGCGAGACAAACCTACGAGCAGTACTTC. It is translated as CASSLARQTYEQYF.

This chain links TRBV19 with TRBJ2-1; 13 bases line up with TRBD2. Germline V gene data show CDR1 as LNHDA and CDR2 as SQIVND (reference sequence). With V trimmed by 5 bases and J by 7 bases, 11 bases remained unmatched. There are 17 residues in the CDR3. Here the CDR3 reads CASSPPLGLAGRNEQFF. CDR3 DNA: TGTGCCAGTAGTCCACCTTTGGGACTAGCGGGGAGAAATGAGCAGTTCTTC.

The CDR3 sequence: CASSRGSANEQFF. The CDR3, as DNA: TGTGCCAGCAGCCGAGGGAGTGCCAATGAGCAGTTCTTC. The gene calls are TRBV7-3 and TRBJ2-1; possibly TRBD2 for D (5 bases). The CDR3 contains 13 residues. Per the germline V gene, CDR1 is SGHTA and CDR2 is FQGTGA. The V end lost 5 bases, the J end lost 6 bases, and 11 bases lay between the germline ends.

This clone was picked up a small number of times. The genes are TRBV9 and TRBJ2-4; 9 bases map to TRBD1. V was pared by 4 bases and J by 5 bases, with 4 bases of the junction left unmatched. CDR1 is SGDLS and CDR2 is YYNGEE in the germline V gene. This CDR3 has 14 amino acids. CDR3 sequence reads: CASSTGGEENIQYF. CDR3 in DNA: TGTGCCAGCAGCACAGGGGGCGAAGAAAACATTCAGTACTTC.

V and J are TRBV25-1 and TRBJ2-6; TRBD1 is a possible D gene (6 bases). CDR1 is MGHDK, CDR2 SYGVNS, per germline. V lost 1 base, J lost 4 bases, and 11 bases lay in between. The CDR3 has 16 residues. The CDR3 loop reads CASSELRGSGANVLTF. The CDR3 DNA reads TGTGCCAGCAGTGAATTGAGGGGGTCGGGGGCCAACGTCCTGACTTTC.

In its sample, this clone was seen a few times. The chain links TRBV9 to TRBJ1-3; D is uncertain. Germline lookup yields CDR1 SGDLS and CDR2 YYNGEE. V lost 0 bases, J lost 1 base, and 5 bases lay in between. The CDR3 covers 14 residues. CDR3 residues: CASSVETSGNTIYF. Written as DNA, the CDR3 is TGTGCCAGCAGCGTAGAGACTTCTGGAAACACCATATATTTT.

As concerns this clone: The sample has other DNA sequences that encode this CDR3 too. The rearrangement joins TRBV30 to TRBJ1-4, with 9 bases identical to TRBD1. Germline V CDR1 and CDR2: GTSNPN, SVGIG (reference sequence). V was pared by 3 bases and J by 5 bases, with 1 base of the junction left unmatched. The CDR3 totals 13 residues. CDR3: CAWRGTGNEKLFF. In nucleotides, the CDR3 is TGTGCCTGGAGGGGGACAGGGAATGAAAAACTGTTTTTT.